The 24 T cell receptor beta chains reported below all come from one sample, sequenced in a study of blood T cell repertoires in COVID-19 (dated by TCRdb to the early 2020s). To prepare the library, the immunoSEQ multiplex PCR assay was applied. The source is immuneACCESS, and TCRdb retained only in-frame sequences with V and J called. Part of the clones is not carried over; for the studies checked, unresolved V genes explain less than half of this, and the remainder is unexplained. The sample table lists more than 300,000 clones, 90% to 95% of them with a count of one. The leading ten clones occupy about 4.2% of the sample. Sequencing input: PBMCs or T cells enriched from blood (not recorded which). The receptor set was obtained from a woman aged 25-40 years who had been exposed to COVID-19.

Here the CDR3 DNA reads TGTGCCACCAGTGATCTACTTGACAGGGGAAAGACTGAAGCTTTCTTT. As protein: CATSDLLDRGKTEAFF. V gene TRBV24-1 combines with J gene TRBJ1-1; 8 nucleotides align to TRBD1. Germline V lookup: CDR1 KGHDR, CDR2 SFDVKD. The CDR3 consists of 16 residues. V gave up 3 bases and J gave up 5 bases; unmatched junction bases: 10.

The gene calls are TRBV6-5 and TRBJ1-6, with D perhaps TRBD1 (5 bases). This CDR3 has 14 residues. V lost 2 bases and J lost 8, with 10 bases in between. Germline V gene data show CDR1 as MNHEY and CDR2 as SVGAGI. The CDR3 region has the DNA TGTGCCAGCAGTTACGATCAGGGTTATTCACCCCTCCACTTT. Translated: CASSYDQGYSPLHF.

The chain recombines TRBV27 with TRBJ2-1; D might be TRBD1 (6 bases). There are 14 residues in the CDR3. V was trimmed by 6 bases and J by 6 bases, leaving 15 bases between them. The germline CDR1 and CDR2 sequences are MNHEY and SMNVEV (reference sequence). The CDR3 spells CASRTHRALNEQFF. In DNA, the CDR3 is TGTGCCAGCAGGACTCACAGGGCCCTCAATGAGCAGTTCTTC.

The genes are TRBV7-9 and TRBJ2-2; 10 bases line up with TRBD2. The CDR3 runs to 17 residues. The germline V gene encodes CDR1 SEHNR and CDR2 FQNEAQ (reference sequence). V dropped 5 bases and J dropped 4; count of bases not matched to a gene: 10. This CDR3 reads CASSGLLAGAITGELFF. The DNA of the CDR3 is TGTGCCAGCAGCGGCCTCCTAGCGGGGGCCATCACCGGGGAGCTGTTTTTT.

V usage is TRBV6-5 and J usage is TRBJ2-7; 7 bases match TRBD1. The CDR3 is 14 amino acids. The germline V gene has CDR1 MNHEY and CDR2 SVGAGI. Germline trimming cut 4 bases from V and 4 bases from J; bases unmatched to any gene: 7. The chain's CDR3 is CASSSRDRIYEQYF. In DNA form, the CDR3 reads TGTGCCAGCAGTTCCCGGGACAGAATATACGAGCAGTACTTC.

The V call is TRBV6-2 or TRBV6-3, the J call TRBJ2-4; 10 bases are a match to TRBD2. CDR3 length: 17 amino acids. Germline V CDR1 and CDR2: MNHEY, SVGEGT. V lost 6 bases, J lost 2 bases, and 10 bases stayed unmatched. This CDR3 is CASSWAGTSESKNIQYF. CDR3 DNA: TGTGCCAGCAGCTGGGCCGGGACTAGCGAGTCCAAAAACATTCAGTACTTC.

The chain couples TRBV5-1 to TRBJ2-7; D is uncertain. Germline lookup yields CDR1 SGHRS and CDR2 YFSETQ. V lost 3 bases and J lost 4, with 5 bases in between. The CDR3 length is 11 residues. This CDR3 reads CASSYQYEQYF. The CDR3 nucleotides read TGCGCCAGCAGCTACCAGTACGAGCAGTACTTC.

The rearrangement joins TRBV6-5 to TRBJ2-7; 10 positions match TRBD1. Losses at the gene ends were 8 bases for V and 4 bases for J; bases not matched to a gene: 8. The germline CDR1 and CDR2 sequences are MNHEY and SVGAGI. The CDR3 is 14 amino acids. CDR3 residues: CASGPGQGPYEQYF. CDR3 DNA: TGTGCCAGCGGACCGGGACAGGGGCCGTACGAGCAGTACTTC.

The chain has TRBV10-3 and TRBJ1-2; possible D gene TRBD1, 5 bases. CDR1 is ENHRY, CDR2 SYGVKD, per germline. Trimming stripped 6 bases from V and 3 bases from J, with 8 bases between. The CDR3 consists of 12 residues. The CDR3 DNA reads TGTGCCATCAGGGGGCAGGACTATGGCTACACCTTC. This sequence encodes CAIRGQDYGYTF.

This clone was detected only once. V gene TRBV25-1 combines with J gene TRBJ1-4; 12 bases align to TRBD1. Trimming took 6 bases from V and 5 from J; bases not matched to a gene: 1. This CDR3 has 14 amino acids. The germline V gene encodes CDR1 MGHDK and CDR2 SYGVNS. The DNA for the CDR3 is TGTGCCAGCAGGGGGACAGGGGGCAATGAAAAACTGTTTTTT. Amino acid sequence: CASRGTGGNEKLFF.

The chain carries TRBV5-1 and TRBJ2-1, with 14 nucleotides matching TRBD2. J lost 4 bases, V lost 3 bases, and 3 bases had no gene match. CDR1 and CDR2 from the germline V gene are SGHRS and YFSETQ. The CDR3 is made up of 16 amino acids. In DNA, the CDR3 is TGCGCCAGCAGCTGGGGACTAGCGGGGGATTACAATGAGCAGTTCTTC. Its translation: CASSWGLAGDYNEQFF.

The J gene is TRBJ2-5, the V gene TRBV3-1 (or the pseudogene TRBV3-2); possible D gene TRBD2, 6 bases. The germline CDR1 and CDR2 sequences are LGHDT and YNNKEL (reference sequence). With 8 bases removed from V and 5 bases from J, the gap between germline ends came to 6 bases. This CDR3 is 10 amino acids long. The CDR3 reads CASGGETQYF. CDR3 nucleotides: TGTGCCAGCGGGGGGGAGACCCAGTACTTC.

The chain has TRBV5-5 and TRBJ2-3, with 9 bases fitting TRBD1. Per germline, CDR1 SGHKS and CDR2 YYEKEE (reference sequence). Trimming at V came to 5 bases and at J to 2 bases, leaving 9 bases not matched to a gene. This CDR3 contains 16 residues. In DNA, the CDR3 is TGTGCCAGCAGACCATCCCGGGACAGGGCCACAGATACGCAGTATTTT. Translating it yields CASRPSRDRATDTQYF.

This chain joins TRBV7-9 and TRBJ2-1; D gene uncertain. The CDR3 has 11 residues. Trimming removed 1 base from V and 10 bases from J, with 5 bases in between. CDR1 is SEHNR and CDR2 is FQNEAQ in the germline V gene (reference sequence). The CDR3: CASSLDWEQFF. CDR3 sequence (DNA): TGTGCCAGCAGCTTAGACTGGGAGCAGTTCTTC.

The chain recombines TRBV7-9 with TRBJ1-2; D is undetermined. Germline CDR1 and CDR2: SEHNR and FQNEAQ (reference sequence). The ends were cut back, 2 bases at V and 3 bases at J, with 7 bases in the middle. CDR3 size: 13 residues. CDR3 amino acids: CASSLNGYYGYTF. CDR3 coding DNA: TGTGCCAGCAGCTTAAATGGCTACTATGGCTACACCTTC.

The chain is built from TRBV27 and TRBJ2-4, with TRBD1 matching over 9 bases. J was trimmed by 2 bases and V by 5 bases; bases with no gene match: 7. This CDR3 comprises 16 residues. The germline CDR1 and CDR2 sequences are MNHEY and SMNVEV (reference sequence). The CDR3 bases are TGTGCCAGCAGTAATGTAGGGACAGGGTCCAAAAACATTCAGTACTTC. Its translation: CASSNVGTGSKNIQYF.

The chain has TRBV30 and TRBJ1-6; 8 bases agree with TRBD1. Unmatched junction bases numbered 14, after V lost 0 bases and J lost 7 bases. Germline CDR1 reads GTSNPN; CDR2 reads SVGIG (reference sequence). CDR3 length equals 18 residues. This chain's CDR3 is CAWSVGQGAPMKNSPLHF. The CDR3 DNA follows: TGTGCCTGGAGTGTAGGCCAGGGGGCCCCTATGAAGAATTCACCCCTCCACTTT.

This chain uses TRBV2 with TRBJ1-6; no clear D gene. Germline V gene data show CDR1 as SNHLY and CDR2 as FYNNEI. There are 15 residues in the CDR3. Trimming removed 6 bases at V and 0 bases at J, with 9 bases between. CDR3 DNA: TGTGCCAGCAGGGAGGTGTTCTCCTATAATTCACCCCTCCACTTT. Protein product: CASREVFSYNSPLHF.

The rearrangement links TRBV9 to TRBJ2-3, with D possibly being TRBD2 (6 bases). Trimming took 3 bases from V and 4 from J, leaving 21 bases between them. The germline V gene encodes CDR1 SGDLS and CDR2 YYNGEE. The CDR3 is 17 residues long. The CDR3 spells CASSAPEGSSFPDTQYF. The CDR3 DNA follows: TGTGCCAGCAGCGCCCCGGAGGGGTCTAGCTTTCCAGATACGCAGTATTTT.

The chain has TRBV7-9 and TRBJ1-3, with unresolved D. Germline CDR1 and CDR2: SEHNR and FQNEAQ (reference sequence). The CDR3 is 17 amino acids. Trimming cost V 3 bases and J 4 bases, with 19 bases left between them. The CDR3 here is CASSFSGRELAGNTIYF. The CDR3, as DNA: TGTGCCAGCAGCTTCTCCGGTAGGGAACTAGCAGGAAACACCATATATTTT. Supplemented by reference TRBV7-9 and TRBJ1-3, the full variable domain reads DTGVSQNPRHKITKRGQNVTFRCDPISEHNRLYWYRQTLGQGPEFLTYFQNEAQLEKSRLLSDRFSAERPKGSFSTLEIQRTEQGDSAMYLCASSFSGRELAGNTIYFGEGSWLTVV.

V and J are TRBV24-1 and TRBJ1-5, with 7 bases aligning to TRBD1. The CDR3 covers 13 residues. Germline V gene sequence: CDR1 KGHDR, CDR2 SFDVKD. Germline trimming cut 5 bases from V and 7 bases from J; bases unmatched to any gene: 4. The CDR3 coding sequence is TGTGCCACCAGTGGAGGGGGCGGGCAGCCCCAGCATTTT. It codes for CATSGGGGQPQHF.

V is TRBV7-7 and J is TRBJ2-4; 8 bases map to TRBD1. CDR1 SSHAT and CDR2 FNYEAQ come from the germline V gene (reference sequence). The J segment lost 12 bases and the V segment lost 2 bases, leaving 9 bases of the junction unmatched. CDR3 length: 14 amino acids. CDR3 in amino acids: CASSLSPGQGPQYF. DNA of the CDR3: TGTGCCAGCAGCTTAAGTCCAGGACAGGGCCCTCAGTACTTC.

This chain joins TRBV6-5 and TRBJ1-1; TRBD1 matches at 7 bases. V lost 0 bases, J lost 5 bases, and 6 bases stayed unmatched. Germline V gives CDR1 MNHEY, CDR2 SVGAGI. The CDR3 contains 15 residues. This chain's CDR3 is CASSYSGQVGTEAFF. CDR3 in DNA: TGTGCCAGCAGTTACTCAGGACAGGTCGGGACTGAAGCTTTCTTT.

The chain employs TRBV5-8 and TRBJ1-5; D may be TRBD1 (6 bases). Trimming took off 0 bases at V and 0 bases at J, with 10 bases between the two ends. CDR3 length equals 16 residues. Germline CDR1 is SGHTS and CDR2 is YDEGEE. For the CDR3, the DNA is TGTGCCAGCAGCTTGGAAGGGGGTTATAGCAATCAGCCCCAGCATTTT. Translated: CASSLEGGYSNQPQHF.